The clone carrying this T cell receptor beta chain was detected a few times. The data belong to a study of patients and donors after allogeneic stem cell transplantation. MiXCR, applied by TCRdb to the RT-PCR reads, yields one record per CDR3 protein. The table lists about 87,000 distinct CDR3 sequences, around 5% of them singletons, with about 3% in the top ten. The CDR3 has 14 amino acids. V was pared by 5 bases and J by 8 bases, with 18 bases between. Specimen: blood, either unsorted or a sorted T cell fraction (not recorded which). This clonotype was obtained from a human donor who was either an allogeneic HSCT recipient or a stem cell or donor lymphocyte infusion donor (not recorded which). It is not recorded whose cells these are; they may come from a transplant donor. V gene TRBV12-3 or TRBV12-4 combines with J gene TRBJ1-2; weak D call: TRBD1 (5 bases). The CDR3 region is CASSRLTSGGGYTF. CDR3 bases: TGTGCCAGCAGTCGACTAACCTCCGGGGGAGGCTACACCTTC.